Presented here are 11 T cell receptor beta chains from one specimen sequenced in a study of T cells after yellow fever vaccination. TCRdb re-called the 5' RACE reads through MiXCR, storing one row per CDR3 protein. The sample holds some 350,000 distinct CDR3 sequences, 6% to 8% seen once. Here the sequenced sample was PBMCs, taken 5 days after the yellow fever booster vaccination. The receptors shown here come from a man aged 25 to 40 who received the YFV17D yellow fever vaccine.

This clonotype was picked up many times. This chain connects TRBV5-1 to TRBJ2-7; 9 nucleotides line up with TRBD1. V shed 7 bases and J 3 bases; nucleotides not matched to a gene: 2. CDR1 and CDR2 (germline): SGHRS, YFSETQ. The CDR3 covers 12 residues. CDR3 loop: CASGTGLYEQYF. Here the CDR3 DNA reads TGCGCCAGCGGGACAGGGCTCTACGAGCAGTACTTC.

This clonotype has a handful of counts. This chain uses TRBV11-1 with TRBJ1-2, with D maybe TRBD1 (5 bases). CDR3 size: 14 residues. Trimming pared 2 bases from V and 2 bases from J, leaving 9 bases between. The germline V gene encodes CDR1 SGHAT and CDR2 FQDESV (reference sequence). The DNA for the CDR3 is TGTGCCAGCAGCTTAACCGGGGGGAACTATGGCTACACCTTC. Translation: CASSLTGGNYGYTF.

This clonotype was observed a few times. The rearrangement links TRBV12-3 or TRBV12-4 to TRBJ2-7; 11 bases fit TRBD2. The CDR3 sequence is 21 residues long. The V gene end was trimmed by 3 bases and the J gene end by 2 bases; junction bases not matched to a gene: 21. CDR3 in DNA: TGTGCCAGCAGTTTCCACGGCCGGGGTACTAGCGGGAGTTATTGGACCTACGAGCAGTACTTC. Protein sequence: CASSFHGRGTSGSYWTYEQYF.

The J gene is TRBJ1-1, the V gene TRBV18; 12 bases are shared with TRBD1. The trim removed 6 bases at V and 8 bases at J, leaving 7 bases unmatched. Germline CDR1 KGHSH, CDR2 LQKENI. The CDR3 totals 14 residues. The DNA for the CDR3 is TGTGCCAGCTCCCTCCGGGACAGGGGGCTAGAAGCTTTCTTT. It translates to CASSLRDRGLEAFF. Full variable domain (rest looked up from reference TRBV18 and TRBJ1-1): NAGVMQNPRHLVRRRGQEARLRCSPMKGHSHVYWYRQLPEEGLKFMVYLQKENIIDESGMPKERFSAEFPKEGPSILRIQQVVRGDSAAYFCASSLRDRGLEAFFGQGTRLTVV.

This clonotype showed up just a few times. The rearrangement joins TRBV7-2 to TRBJ1-3, with unresolved D. Germline-derived CDR1 and CDR2 are SGHTA and FQGNSA. This CDR3 contains 14 residues. With 0 bases removed from V and 2 bases from J, the gap between germline ends came to 5 bases. CDR3 nucleotide sequence: TGTGCCAGCAGCTTAGCTTTGACTGGAAACACCATATATTTT. Translation: CASSLALTGNTIYF.

This clonotype was detected ten times or more. This CDR3 is CASSRGQGAYNEQFF. Here the CDR3 DNA reads TGTGCCAGCAGCCGCGGACAGGGAGCCTACAATGAGCAGTTCTTC. This chain links TRBV7-2 with TRBJ2-1; 8 nucleotides match TRBD1. This CDR3 has 15 amino acids. From germline, CDR1 is SGHTA and CDR2 FQGNSA. V lost 5 bases, J lost 2 bases, and 5 bases stayed unmatched. The whole variable domain, filled in from reference TRBV7-2 and TRBJ2-1, reads GAGVSQSPSNKVTEKGKDVELRCDPISGHTALYWYRQSLGQGLEFLIYFQGNSAPDKSGLPSDRFSAERTGGSVSTLTIQRTQQEDSAVYLCASSRGQGAYNEQFFGPGTRLTVL.

This clonotype was detected only a few times. V is TRBV3-1 and J is TRBJ2-4; D unresolved. Germline CDR1 is LGHDT and CDR2 is YNNKEL (reference sequence). CDR3 length: 17 residues. V was shortened by 1 base and J by 0 bases, with 13 bases between the two germline ends. CDR3 bases: TGTGCCAGCAGCCAAGGGCAGGTCCTAACAGCCAAAAACATTCAGTACTTC. Amino acid sequence: CASSQGQVLTAKNIQYF.

The chain recombines TRBV5-1 with TRBJ2-2; 7 positions match TRBD1. Trimming cost V 1 base and J 0 bases; bases outside gene matches: 3. Germline V CDR1 and CDR2: SGHRS, YFSETQ. The CDR3 sequence is 16 residues long. The CDR3 nucleotides are TGCGCCAGCAGCTTGTCGACAGGGACGAACACCGGGGAGCTGTTTTTT. Translated: CASSLSTGTNTGELFF.

There are a few counts of this clonotype. The V gene is TRBV5-1, the J gene TRBJ2-1, with D possibly being TRBD1 or TRBD2 (7 bases each). V lost 4 bases and J lost 5, with 19 bases in between. CDR1 and CDR2 (germline): SGHRS, YFSETQ. The CDR3 length is 16 residues. CDR3 DNA: TGCGCCAGCAGCCAACCGACAGGGAGGGACCACAATGAGCAGTTCTTC. This encodes CASSQPTGRDHNEQFF. The variable domain in full, completed from reference TRBV5-1 and TRBJ2-1, reads KAGVTQTPRYLIKTRGQQVTLSCSPISGHRSVSWYQQTPGQGLQFLFEYFSETQRNKGNFPGRFSGRQFSNSRSEMNVSTLELGDSALYLCASSQPTGRDHNEQFFGPGTRLTVL.

The chain has TRBV20-1 and TRBJ2-1; maybe TRBD1 (6 bases). Trimming stripped 2 bases from V and 8 bases from J, with 10 bases between. Germline values: CDR1 DFQATT, CDR2 SNEGSKA (reference sequence). The CDR3 runs 12 residues. The CDR3 bases are TGCAGTGCTAGATTGGGGGCACATGAGCAGTTCTTC. Translated: CSARLGAHEQFF.

This clonotype came up a few times. J is TRBJ2-5 and V is TRBV10-3; 14 nucleotides agree with TRBD2. J was trimmed by 3 bases and V by 8 bases; bases with no gene match: 5. The CDR3 extends over 15 amino acids. Germline V gene lookup returns CDR1 ENHRY and CDR2 SYGVKD. The CDR3 DNA follows: TGTGCCATCGGGAAGGGACTAGCGGGAGAAGAGACCCAGTACTTC. Translated: CAIGKGLAGEETQYF.